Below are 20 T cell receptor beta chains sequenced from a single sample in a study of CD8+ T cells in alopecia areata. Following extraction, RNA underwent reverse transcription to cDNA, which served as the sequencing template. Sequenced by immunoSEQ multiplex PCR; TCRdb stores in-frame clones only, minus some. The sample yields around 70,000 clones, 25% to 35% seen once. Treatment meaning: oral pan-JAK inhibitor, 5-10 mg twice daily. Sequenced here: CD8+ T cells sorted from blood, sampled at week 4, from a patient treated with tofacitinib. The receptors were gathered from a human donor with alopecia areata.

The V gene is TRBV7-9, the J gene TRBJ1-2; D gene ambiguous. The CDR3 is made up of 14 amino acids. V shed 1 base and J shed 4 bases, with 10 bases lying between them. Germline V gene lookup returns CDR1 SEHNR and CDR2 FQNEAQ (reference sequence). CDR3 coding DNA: TGTGCCAGCAGCTTAGGTATGGGTGGCTATGGCTACACCTTC. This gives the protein CASSLGMGGYGYTF.

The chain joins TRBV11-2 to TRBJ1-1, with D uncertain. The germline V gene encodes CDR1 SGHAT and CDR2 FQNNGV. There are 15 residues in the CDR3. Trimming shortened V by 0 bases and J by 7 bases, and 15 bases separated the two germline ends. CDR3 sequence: CASSLDRTIQLEAFF. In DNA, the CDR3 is TGTGCCAGCAGCTTAGATAGGACGATCCAACTTGAAGCTTTCTTT.

The CDR3 DNA is TGCAGCGTTATTTGGTGGCAGCCCCAGCATTTT. Protein sequence: CSVIWWQPQHF. The J gene is TRBJ1-5, the V gene TRBV29-1; D not resolved. The germline V gene encodes CDR1 SQVTM and CDR2 ANQGSEA. Deletions cut 5 bases from V and 7 bases from J, with 9 bases between. This CDR3 region has 11 residues.

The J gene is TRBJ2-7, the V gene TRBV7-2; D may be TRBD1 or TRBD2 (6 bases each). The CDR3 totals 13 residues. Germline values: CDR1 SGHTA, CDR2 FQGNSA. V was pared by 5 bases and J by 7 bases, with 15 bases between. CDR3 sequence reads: CASSATGRNEQYF. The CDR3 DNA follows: TGTGCCAGCAGCGCCACAGGGAGGAATGAGCAGTACTTC.

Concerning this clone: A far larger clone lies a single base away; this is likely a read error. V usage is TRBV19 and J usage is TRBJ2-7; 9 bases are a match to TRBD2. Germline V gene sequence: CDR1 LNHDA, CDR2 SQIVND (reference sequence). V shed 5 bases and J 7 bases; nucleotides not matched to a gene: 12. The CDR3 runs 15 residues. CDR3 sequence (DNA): TGTGCCAGTAGTGTTCCGACTAGCGGTCCCAATGAGCAGTACTTC. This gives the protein CASSVPTSGPNEQYF. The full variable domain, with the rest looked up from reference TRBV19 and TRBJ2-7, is DGGITQSPKYLFRKEGQNVTLSCEQNLNHDAMYWYRQDPGQGLRLIYYSQIVNDFQKGDIAEGYSVSREKKESFPLTVTSAQKNPTAFYLCASSVPTSGPNEQYFGPGTRLTVT.

The CDR3 reads CSVGTGYEKLFF. DNA of the CDR3: TGCAGCGTCGGGACAGGGTACGAAAAACTGTTTTTT. The rearrangement links TRBV29-1 to TRBJ1-4; 9 nucleotides line up with TRBD1. V gave up 6 bases and J gave up 8 bases; unmatched junction bases: 4. The CDR3 covers 12 residues. The germline gives CDR1 SQVTM, CDR2 ANQGSEA.

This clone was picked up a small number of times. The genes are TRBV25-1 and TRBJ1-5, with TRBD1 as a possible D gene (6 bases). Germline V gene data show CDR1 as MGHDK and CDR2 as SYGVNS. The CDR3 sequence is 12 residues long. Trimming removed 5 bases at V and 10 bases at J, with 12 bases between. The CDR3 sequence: CASSRTGSPQHF. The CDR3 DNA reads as TGTGCCAGCAGTCGAACAGGGTCTCCCCAGCATTTT.

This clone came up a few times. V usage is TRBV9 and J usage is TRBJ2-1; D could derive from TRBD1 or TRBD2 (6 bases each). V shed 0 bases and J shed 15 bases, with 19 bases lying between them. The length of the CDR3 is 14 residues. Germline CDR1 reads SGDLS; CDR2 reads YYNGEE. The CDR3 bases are TGTGCCAGCAGCGTAGTAGGGGCTGGGGGGCGGCGGTTCTTC. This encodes CASSVVGAGGRRFF.

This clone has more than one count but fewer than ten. The CDR3 nucleotides are TGTGCCACCAGCAGAGATGGGGCAGGGAATCAGCCCCAGCATTTT. As protein: CATSRDGAGNQPQHF. The V and J genes are TRBV15 and TRBJ1-5; D might be TRBD1 (5 bases). The germline CDR1 and CDR2 sequences are LNHNV and YYDKDF (reference sequence). The V and J ends lost 0 bases and 4 bases respectively, with 10 bases between them. The CDR3 contains 15 residues. Full variable domain (outside the CDR3, taken from reference TRBV15 and TRBJ1-5): DAMVIQNPRYQVTQFGKPVTLSCSQTLNHNVMYWYQQKSSQAPKLLFHYYDKDFNNEADTPDNFQSRRPNTSFCFLDIRSPGLGDTAMYLCATSRDGAGNQPQHFGDGTRLSIL.

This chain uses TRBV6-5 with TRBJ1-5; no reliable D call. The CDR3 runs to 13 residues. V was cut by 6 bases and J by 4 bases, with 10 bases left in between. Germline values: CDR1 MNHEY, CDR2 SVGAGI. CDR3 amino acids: CASSQVGNQPQHF. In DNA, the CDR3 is TGTGCCAGCAGCCAGGTGGGGAATCAGCCCCAGCATTTT.

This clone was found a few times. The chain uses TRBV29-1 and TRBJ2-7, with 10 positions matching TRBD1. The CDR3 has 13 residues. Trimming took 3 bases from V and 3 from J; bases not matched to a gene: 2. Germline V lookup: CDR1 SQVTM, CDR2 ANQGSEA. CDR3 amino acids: CSVEGQGNYEQYF. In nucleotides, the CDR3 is TGCAGCGTTGAGGGACAGGGGAACTACGAGCAGTACTTC.

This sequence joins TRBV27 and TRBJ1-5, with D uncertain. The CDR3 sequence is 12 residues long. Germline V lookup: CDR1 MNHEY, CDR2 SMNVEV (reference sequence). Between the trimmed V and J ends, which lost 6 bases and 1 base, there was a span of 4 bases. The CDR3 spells CASRGSNQPQHF. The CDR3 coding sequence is TGTGCCAGCAGAGGGAGCAATCAGCCCCAGCATTTT.

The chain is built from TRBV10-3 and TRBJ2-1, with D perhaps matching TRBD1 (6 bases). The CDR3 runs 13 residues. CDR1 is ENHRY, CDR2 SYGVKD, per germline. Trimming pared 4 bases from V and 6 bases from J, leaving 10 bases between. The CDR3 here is CAISGAQGNEQFF. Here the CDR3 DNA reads TGTGCCATCAGTGGGGCACAGGGCAATGAGCAGTTCTTC.

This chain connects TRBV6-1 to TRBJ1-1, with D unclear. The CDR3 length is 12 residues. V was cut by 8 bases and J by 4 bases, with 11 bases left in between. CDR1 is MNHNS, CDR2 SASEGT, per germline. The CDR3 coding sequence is TGTGCCAGCTCCCGGCCAGGCACTGAAGCTTTCTTT. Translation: CASSRPGTEAFF.

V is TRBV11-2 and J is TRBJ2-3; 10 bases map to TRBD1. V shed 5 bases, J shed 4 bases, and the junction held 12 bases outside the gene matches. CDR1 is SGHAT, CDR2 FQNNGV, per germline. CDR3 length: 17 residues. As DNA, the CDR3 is TGTGCCAGCAGCCCCCGTATGAGACAGGGGGCCTCAGATACGCAGTATTTT. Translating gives CASSPRMRQGASDTQYF. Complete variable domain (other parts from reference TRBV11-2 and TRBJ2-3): EAGVAQSPRYKIIEKRQSVAFWCNPISGHATLYWYQQILGQGPKLLIQFQNNGVVDDSQLPKDRFSAERLKGVDSTLKIQPAKLEDSAVYLCASSPRMRQGASDTQYFGPGTRLTVL.

CDR3 amino acids: CASSSASAYEQYF. The DNA for the CDR3 is TGTGCCAGCAGCTCCGCTTCGGCCTACGAGCAGTACTTC. The rearrangement joins TRBV7-8 to TRBJ2-7; D not resolved. Germline V gene sequence: CDR1 SGHVS, CDR2 FQNEAQ. V lost 4 bases and J lost 2, with 9 bases in between. CDR3 length equals 13 residues.

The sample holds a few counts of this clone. The CDR3 here is CASSAGTSPSNEQFF. The CDR3, as DNA: TGTGCCAGCAGCGCCGGGACTAGCCCCTCCAATGAGCAGTTCTTC. The rearrangement links TRBV9 to TRBJ2-1, with TRBD2 identical over 9 bases. Germline assignment: CDR1 SGDLS and CDR2 YYNGEE. Trimming took 3 bases from V and 6 from J; bases not matched to a gene: 7. The CDR3 consists of 15 residues. The complete variable domain, with remaining parts taken from reference TRBV9 and TRBJ2-1, reads DSGVTQTPKHLITATGQRVTLRCSPRSGDLSVYWYQQSLDQGLQFLIQYYNGEERAKGNILERFSAQQFPDLHSELNLSSLELGDSALYFCASSAGTSPSNEQFFGPGTRLTVL.

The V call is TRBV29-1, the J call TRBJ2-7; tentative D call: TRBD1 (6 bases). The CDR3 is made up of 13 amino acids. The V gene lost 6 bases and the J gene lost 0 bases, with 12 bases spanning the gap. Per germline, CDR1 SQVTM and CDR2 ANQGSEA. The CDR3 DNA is TGCAGCGTCCCAGGGGTTACCTCCTACGAGCAGTACTTC. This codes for CSVPGVTSYEQYF.

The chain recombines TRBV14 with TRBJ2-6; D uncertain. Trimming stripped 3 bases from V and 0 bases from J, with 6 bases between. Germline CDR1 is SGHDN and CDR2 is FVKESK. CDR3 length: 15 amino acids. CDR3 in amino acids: CASSHYTSGANVLTF. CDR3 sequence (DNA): TGTGCCAGCAGCCATTATACCTCTGGGGCCAACGTCCTGACTTTC. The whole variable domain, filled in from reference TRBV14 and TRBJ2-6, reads EAGVTQFPSHSVIEKGQTVTLRCDPISGHDNLYWYRRVMGKEIKFLLHFVKESKQDESGMPNNRFLAERTGGTYSTLKVQPAELEDSGVYFCASSHYTSGANVLTFGAGSRLTVL.

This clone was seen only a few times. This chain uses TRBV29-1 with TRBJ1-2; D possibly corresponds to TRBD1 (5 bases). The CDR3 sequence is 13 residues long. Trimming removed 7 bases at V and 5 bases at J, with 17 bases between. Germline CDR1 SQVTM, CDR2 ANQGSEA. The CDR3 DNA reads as TGCAGCGGAATAGGGGTGGACGGGTATGGCTACACCTTC. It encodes CSGIGVDGYGYTF.